In this sample, the clone carrying this TCR beta chain turned up once. Antigen unknown. The V gene's germline CDR1 is MNHEY and CDR2 SVGAGI. CDR3 length: 11 amino acids. The trim removed 5 bases at V and 9 bases at J, leaving 1 base unmatched. This entry comes from a study of long-term antiretroviral therapy in people with HIV. Study results and limitations: Blood dates from the mid-2000s to the late 2010s, possibly under older ART regimens. Pre-ART clonal expansion yielded clones that dominated the repertoire at all time points. Although diversity increased after ART, it remained lower than in transplant donor controls.

Researchers report immunoSEQ v3.0 was run at survey level. Here immunoSEQ multiplex PCR was the method, and the copy in TCRdb shows in-frame clones only, minus some. The sample records around 14,000 clones, over 65% being singletons. The sequence was collected from a man aged 35-49 years with HIV. This material consisted of unsorted PBMCs, taken 1.3 years before starting antiretroviral therapy. V gene TRBV6-5 combines with J gene TRBJ2-1; TRBD2 matches 7 bases. Here the CDR3 reads CASSERGEQFF. The CDR3 DNA reads TGTGCCAGCAGTGAGCGGGGTGAGCAGTTCTTC.